What follows are 3 T cell receptor beta chains derived from one specimen sequenced in a study of control samples from healthy donors and cancer patients. Profiled with immunoSEQ multiplex PCR; TCRdb holds only in-frame clones, not every one. The sample comprises roughly 90,000 clones, approximately 78% of which are singletons, and approximately 9.8% rests with the top ten. Sequencing used blood. Every receptor here comes from a woman aged 60-75 years in good health.

This clone was picked up one time. The genes are TRBV25-1 and TRBJ2-1; TRBD2 aligns across 10 bases. The CDR3 is made up of 15 amino acids. V dropped 6 bases and J dropped 6; count of bases not matched to a gene: 8. Germline values: CDR1 MGHDK, CDR2 SYGVNS. For the CDR3, the DNA is TGTGCCAGCAGACTAGCGGGGTCTCTGGTCAATGAGCAGTTCTTC. The encoded protein is CASRLAGSLVNEQFF.

Only a few counts were recorded for this clone. The chain carries TRBV4-3 and TRBJ2-4; D remains unclear. Trimming removed 4 bases from V and 1 base from J, with 11 bases in between. Germline assignment: CDR1 LGHNA and CDR2 YSLEER. The CDR3 loop spans 15 amino acids. CDR3 sequence: CASSRISEAKNIQYF. The DNA for the CDR3 is TGCGCCAGCAGCCGAATCAGCGAGGCCAAAAACATTCAGTACTTC.

V is TRBV11-2 and J is TRBJ2-1, with D perhaps matching TRBD1 (6 bases). Germline CDR1 and CDR2: SGHAT and FQNNGV. The CDR3 length is 15 residues. The V gene lost 1 base and the J gene lost 9 bases, with 16 bases spanning the gap. CDR3 DNA sequence: TGTGCCAGCAGCTTAGGGGACATCGCGCAGGGTGAGCAGTTCTTC. Protein product: CASSLGDIAQGEQFF.